This T cell receptor (beta chain) was retrieved from a study of blood T cell dynamics during melanoma immunotherapy. This CDR3 has 17 amino acids. After removal of 4 bases from V and 5 bases from J, the junction contained 12 bases not matched to a gene. Per germline, CDR1 MGHRA and CDR2 YSYEKL. The time point denotes: pre-treatment baseline. Patients with prior systemic cancer treatment, concomitant immunosuppressants, or other active malignancies were excluded. This clone was detected only once. Antigen unknown. Study-wide findings and caveats: Whether repertoire-driving clones were melanoma-specific could not be determined.

DNA loading was fixed at roughly 360 ng for all bulk PBMC samples. Data came from immunoSEQ multiplex PCR; TCRdb stores just in-frame clones and leaves some out. This table holds around 13,000 clones, around 83% found once. The sample here was blood, taken from a patient treated with checkpoint blockade. The clonotype originates from a human donor with melanoma. V gene TRBV4-1 combines with J gene TRBJ2-3; 10 nucleotides match TRBD1. In DNA form, the CDR3 reads TGCGCCAGCAGCCCTTCTCCCGGGACAGGGGTTAGAGATACGCAGTATTTT. It codes for CASSPSPGTGVRDTQYF.